The present TCR beta chain was sequenced within a study of blood T cell repertoires in COVID-19. Study-wide background: Spain, Italy and the United States supplied samples that represented acute and convalescent COVID-19.

Clones were sequenced by immunoSEQ multiplex PCR, and TCRdb holds only the in-frame ones, with some missing. The sample has about 160,000 clones, 65% to 85% seen once; the top ten hold roughly 9.5%. Germline CDR1 reads SGHTA; CDR2 reads FQGTGA. Trimming pared 5 bases from V and 4 bases from J, leaving 18 bases between. This CDR3 is 16 amino acids long. This receptor was obtained from an elderly woman with active or convalescent COVID-19. The V gene is TRBV7-3, the J gene TRBJ2-1, with a weak D call TRBD2 (6 bases). The specimen was peripheral blood. The CDR3 bases are TGTGCCAGCAGCATCCTAGCTGGGGGGAGTTACAATGAGCAGTTCTTC. This codes for CASSILAGGSYNEQFF.